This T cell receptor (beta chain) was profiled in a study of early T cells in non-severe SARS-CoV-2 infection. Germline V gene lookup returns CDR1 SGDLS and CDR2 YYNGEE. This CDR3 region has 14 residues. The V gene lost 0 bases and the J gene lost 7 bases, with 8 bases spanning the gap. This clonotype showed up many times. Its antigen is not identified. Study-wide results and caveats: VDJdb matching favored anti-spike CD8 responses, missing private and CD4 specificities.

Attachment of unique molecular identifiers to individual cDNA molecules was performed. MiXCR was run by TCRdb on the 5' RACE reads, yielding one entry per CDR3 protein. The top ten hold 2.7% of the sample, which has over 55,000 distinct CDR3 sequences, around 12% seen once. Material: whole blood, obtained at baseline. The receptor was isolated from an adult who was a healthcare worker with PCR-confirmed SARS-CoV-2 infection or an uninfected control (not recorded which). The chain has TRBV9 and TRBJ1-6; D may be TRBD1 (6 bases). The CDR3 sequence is CASSVEQGNSPLHF. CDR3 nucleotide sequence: TGTGCCAGCAGCGTAGAACAGGGAAATTCACCCCTCCACTTT. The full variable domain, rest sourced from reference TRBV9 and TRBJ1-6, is DSGVTQTPKHLITATGQRVTLRCSPRSGDLSVYWYQQSLDQGLQFLIQYYNGEERAKGNILERFSAQQFPDLHSELNLSSLELGDSALYFCASSVEQGNSPLHFGNGTRLTVT.